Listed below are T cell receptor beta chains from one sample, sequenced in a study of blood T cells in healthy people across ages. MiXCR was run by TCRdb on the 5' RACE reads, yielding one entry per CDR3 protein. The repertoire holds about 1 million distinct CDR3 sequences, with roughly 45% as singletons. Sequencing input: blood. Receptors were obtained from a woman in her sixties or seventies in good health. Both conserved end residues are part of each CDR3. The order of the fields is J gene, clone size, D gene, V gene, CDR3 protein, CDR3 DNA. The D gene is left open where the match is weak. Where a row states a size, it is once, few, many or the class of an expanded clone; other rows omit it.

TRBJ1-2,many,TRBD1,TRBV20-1,CSAQTGFPDYGYTF,TGCAGTGCTCAGACAGGGTTTCCGGACTATGGCTACACCTTC
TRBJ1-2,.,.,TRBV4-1,CASSQDQAARANYGYTF,TGCGCCAGCAGCCAAGATCAGGCCGCAAGAGCGAACTATGGCTACACCTTC
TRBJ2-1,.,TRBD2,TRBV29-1,CSGGVAGSYNEQFF,TGCAGCGGGGGAGTAGCGGGCTCCTACAATGAGCAGTTCTTC
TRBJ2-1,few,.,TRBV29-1,CSVVSYPTNYNEQFF,TGCAGCGTTGTATCCTACCCAACTAACTACAATGAGCAGTTCTTC
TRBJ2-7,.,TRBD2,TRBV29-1,CSVVSRGLAGAGEQYF,TGCAGCGTTGTGAGCAGGGGACTAGCGGGAGCCGGTGAGCAGTACTTC
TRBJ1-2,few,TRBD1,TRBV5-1,CASSLGQGIAVDGYTF,TGCGCCAGCAGCTTGGGACAGGGGATCGCGGTAGATGGCTACACCTTC
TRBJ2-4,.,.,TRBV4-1,CASSQDRWQSDQYF,TGCGCCAGCAGCCAAGATCGGTGGCAGTCCGATCAGTACTTC
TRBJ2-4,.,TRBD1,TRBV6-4,CARDRPPEERYF,TGTGCCAGGGACAGGCCCCCCGAAGAGCGGTACTTC
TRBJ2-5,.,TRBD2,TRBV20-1,CSAIGLAVYQETQYF,TGCAGTGCTATCGGACTAGCGGTGTACCAAGAGACCCAGTACTTC
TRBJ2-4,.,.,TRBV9,CASSRGAGAKNIQYF,TGTGCCAGCTCGAGAGGAGCCGGGGCCAAAAACATTCAGTACTTC
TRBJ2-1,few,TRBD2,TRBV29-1,CSVHVLATAYNEQFF,TGCAGCGTCCACGTACTAGCGACGGCCTACAATGAGCAGTTCTTC
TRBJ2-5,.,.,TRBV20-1,CSAPGQQWETQYF,TGCAGTGCCCCAGGACAGCAGTGGGAGACCCAGTACTTC
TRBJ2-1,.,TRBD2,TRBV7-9,CASTIAGAVRDEQFF,TGTGCCAGCACCATAGCGGGGGCAGTTCGGGATGAGCAGTTCTTC
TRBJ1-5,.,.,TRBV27,CASGEHQPQHF,TGTGCCAGCGGAGAGCATCAGCCCCAGCATTTT
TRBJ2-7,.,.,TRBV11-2,CASSMIYEQYF,TGTGCCAGCAGCATGATCTACGAGCAGTACTTC
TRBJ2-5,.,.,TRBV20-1,CSAITTVGAETQYF,TGCAGTGCCATAACGACGGTCGGGGCAGAGACCCAGTACTTC
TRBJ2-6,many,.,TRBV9,CASSVVTDSGANVLTF,TGTGCCAGCAGCGTAGTTACAGATTCTGGGGCCAACGTCCTGACTTTC
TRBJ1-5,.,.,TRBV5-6,CASSLGRSGNQPQHF,TGTGCCAGCAGCTTAGGACGGTCGGGCAATCAGCCCCAGCATTTT
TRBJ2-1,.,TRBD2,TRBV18,CASSPDPGDYGEQFF,TGTGCCAGCTCACCAGATCCGGGGGACTACGGTGAGCAGTTCTTC
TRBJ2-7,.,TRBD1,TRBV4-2,CASSQAEIGQGYEQYF,TGTGCCAGCAGCCAAGCCGAAATAGGACAGGGCTACGAGCAGTACTTC
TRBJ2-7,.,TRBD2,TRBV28,CASTPGVAGTYEQYF,TGTGCCAGCACACCGGGGGTAGCGGGAACCTACGAGCAGTACTTC
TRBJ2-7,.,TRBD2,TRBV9,CASSPGLVQYEQYF,TGTGCCAGCAGCCCCGGACTAGTTCAGTACGAGCAGTACTTC
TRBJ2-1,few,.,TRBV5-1,CASSFDPGLTYNEQFF,TGCGCCAGCAGCTTTGATCCGGGTTTGACCTACAATGAGCAGTTCTTC
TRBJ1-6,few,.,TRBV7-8,CASSLDGQLLTSPLHF,TGTGCCAGCAGCTTAGACGGACAGCTGTTGACTTCACCCCTCCACTTT
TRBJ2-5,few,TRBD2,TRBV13,CASIRRREGRETQYF,TGTGCCAGCATCCGAAGGCGGGAGGGCCGTGAGACCCAGTACTTC
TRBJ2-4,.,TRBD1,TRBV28,CASTSPRGNIQYF,TGTGCCAGCACCTCGCCCAGGGGGAACATTCAGTACTTC
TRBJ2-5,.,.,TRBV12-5,CASAHLTGRETQYF,TGTGCTAGTGCCCATTTGACGGGAAGGGAGACCCAGTACTTC
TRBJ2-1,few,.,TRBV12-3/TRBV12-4,CASSSGQLRSNEQFF,TGTGCCAGCAGTTCTGGACAGCTCCGGAGCAATGAGCAGTTCTTC